This T cell receptor beta chain was profiled in a study of blood T cell repertoires in COVID-19. Turning to the study itself: From T cells, B-cell-depleted T cells, or PBMCs came the material, which was cDNA or gDNA.

Authors' data handling: Nucleated cell number was recorded as an estimate derived from reference gene primer amplification. Here immunoSEQ multiplex PCR was the method, and the copy in TCRdb shows in-frame clones only, minus some. From that table come the V and J calls and clone size; the DNA was used to work out D and trimming. The sample lists roughly 150,000 clones; 75% to 90% were seen once. This CDR3 comprises 14 residues. Germline CDR1 and CDR2: SGDLS and YYNGEE. V dropped 0 bases and J dropped 3 bases, with 7 bases sitting between them. The TCR originated in a woman in her 70s with acute or convalescent COVID-19. Sequencing input: peripheral blood. The chain joins TRBV9 to TRBJ2-4; D call uncertain. The CDR3 region has the DNA TGTGCCAGCAGCGTAGCAGGAAACAAAAACATTCAGTACTTC. Its protein product is CASSVAGNKNIQYF.